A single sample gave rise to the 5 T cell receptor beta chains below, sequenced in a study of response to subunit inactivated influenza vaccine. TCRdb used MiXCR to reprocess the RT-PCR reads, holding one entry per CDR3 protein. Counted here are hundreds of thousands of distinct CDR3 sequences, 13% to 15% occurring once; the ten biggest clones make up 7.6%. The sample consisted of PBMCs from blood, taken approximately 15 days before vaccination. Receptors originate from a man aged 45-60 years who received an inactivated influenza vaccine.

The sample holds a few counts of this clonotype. CDR3 in DNA: TGTGCCAGCAGCGCCGCAGGGGGCGCAGATACGCAGTATTTT. Its translation: CASSAAGGADTQYF. The chain uses TRBV9 and TRBJ2-3; 8 bases are shared with TRBD1. In germline, CDR1 is SGDLS, CDR2 YYNGEE. This CDR3 is 14 amino acids long. V was pared by 3 bases and J by 4 bases, with 4 bases of the junction left unmatched.

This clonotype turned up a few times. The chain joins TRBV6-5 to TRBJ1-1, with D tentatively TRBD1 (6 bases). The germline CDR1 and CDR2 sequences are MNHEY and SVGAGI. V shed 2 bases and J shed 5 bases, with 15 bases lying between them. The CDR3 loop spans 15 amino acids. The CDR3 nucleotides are TGTGCCAGCAGTTACCAGGGGCAGGGTCGGACTGAAGCTTTCTTT. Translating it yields CASSYQGQGRTEAFF.

CDR3 residues: CASSQDLGITDTQYF. The DNA for the CDR3 is TGCGCCAGCAGCCAAGATTTGGGGATCACAGATACGCAGTATTTT. The gene calls are TRBV4-3 and TRBJ2-3; D is unresolved. The V and J ends lost 0 bases and 2 bases respectively, with 9 bases between them. Germline CDR1 is LGHNA and CDR2 is YSLEER. The CDR3 length is 15 residues.

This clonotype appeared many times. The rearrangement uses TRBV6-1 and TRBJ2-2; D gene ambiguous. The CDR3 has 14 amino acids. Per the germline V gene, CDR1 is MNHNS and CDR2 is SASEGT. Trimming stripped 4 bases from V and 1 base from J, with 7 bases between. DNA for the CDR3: TGTGCCAGCAGTGTGCAAGGGAACACCGGGGAGCTGTTTTTT. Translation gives CASSVQGNTGELFF.

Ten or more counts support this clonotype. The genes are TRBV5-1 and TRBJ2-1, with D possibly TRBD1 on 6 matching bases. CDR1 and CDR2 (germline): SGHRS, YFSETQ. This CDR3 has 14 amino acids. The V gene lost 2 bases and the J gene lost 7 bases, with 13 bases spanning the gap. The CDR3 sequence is CASSLGGVDNEQFF. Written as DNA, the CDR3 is TGCGCCAGCAGCTTAGGGGGAGTCGATAATGAGCAGTTCTTC.